These T cell receptor beta chains were read from a single sample in a study of cytomegalovirus exposure and HLA in healthy donors. Profiled with immunoSEQ multiplex PCR; TCRdb holds only in-frame clones, not every one. This repertoire shows about 80,000 clones, around 80% found once; its top ten account for approximately 23%. Sequenced: PBMCs. All receptors come from a woman aged 45-60 years in good health and CMV-seropositive. CDR3s include the opening cysteine and the closing phenylalanine or tryptophan. Fields, in order: V gene, clone size, D gene, J gene, CDR3 protein, CDR3 DNA. A D gene is named only where the DNA matches it firmly. Size is stated for part of the rows, as once, few or many counts, or as a class when the clone is expanded.

TRBV14	-	TRBD1	TRBJ2-2	CASSQDQGARTGELFF	TGTGCCAGCAGCCAAGACCAGGGGGCGCGGACCGGGGAGCTGTTTTTT
TRBV6-5	-	-	TRBJ2-1	CASSYSTHLNEQFF	TGTGCCAGCAGTTATTCCACCCACCTAAATGAGCAGTTCTTC
TRBV12-5	-	-	TRBJ2-2	CASGFPQGITGELFF	TGTGCTAGTGGTTTCCCGCAGGGGATAACCGGGGAGCTGTTTTTT
TRBV7-9	-	TRBD2	TRBJ2-3	CASSPVSSGGTDTQYF	TGTGCCAGCAGCCCCGTCTCTAGCGGAGGCACAGATACGCAGTATTTT
TRBV7-9	-	-	TRBJ2-1	CASSLEAGKISYFF	TGTGCCAGCAGCTTAGAGGCAGGGAAAATAAGTTATTTCTTC
TRBV28	-	TRBD1	TRBJ1-6	CASSSGQGDSPLHF	TGTGCCAGCAGTTCGGGACAGGGGGATTCACCCCTCCACTTT
TRBV9	once	TRBD1	TRBJ2-7	CASSVGDRTYEQYF	TGTGCCAGCAGCGTAGGGGACAGGACCTACGAGCAGTACTTC
TRBV30	-	-	TRBJ1-3	CAWNLAGNTIYF	TGTGCCTGGAATTTGGCAGGAAACACCATATATTTT
TRBV6-5	-	-	TRBJ1-6	CASRTRGSGNSPLHF	TGTGCCAGCAGAACCAGGGGTTCGGGGAATTCACCCCTCCACTTT
TRBV6-6	-	TRBD1	TRBJ1-2	CASSDRGRIYGYTF	TGTGCCAGCAGTGACAGGGGGCGCATCTATGGCTACACCTTC
TRBV5-5	-	TRBD1	TRBJ1-1	CASSPGQGYWKTEAFF	TGTGCCAGCAGCCCGGGACAGGGGTATTGGAAAACTGAAGCTTTCTTT
TRBV19	-	-	TRBJ2-1	CASSTPSLGNEQFF	TGTGCCAGTAGTACCCCGAGCCTAGGCAATGAGCAGTTCTTC
TRBV19	-	TRBD1	TRBJ1-1	CASRLQGGMNTEAFF	TGTGCCAGTAGGTTACAGGGGGGAATGAACACTGAAGCTTTCTTT
TRBV7-9	-	-	TRBJ2-2	CASSLVTPAGELFF	TGTGCCAGCAGCTTAGTTACGCCGGCCGGGGAGCTGTTTTTT
TRBV27	-	TRBD2	TRBJ2-1	CASGIAGGYNEQFF	TGTGCCAGCGGCATAGCGGGAGGTTACAATGAGCAGTTCTTC
TRBV9	-	TRBD2	TRBJ2-1	CASSSGRDNEQFF	TGTGCCAGTTCTAGCGGTAGGGACAATGAGCAGTTCTTC
TRBV10-3	-	TRBD2	TRBJ2-5	CAISESMFREGRRETQYF	TGTGCCATCAGTGAGTCGATGTTCCGGGAGGGCCGTCGGGAGACCCAGTACTTC
TRBV7-2	few	-	TRBJ2-7	CASSPNGGSGEQYF	TGTGCCAGCAGCCCCAACGGGGGATCTGGCGAGCAGTACTTC
TRBV5-4	-	-	TRBJ2-5	CASSFRLHQGETQYF	TGTGCCAGCAGCTTCCGACTTCACCAGGGGGAGACCCAGTACTTC
TRBV28	-	-	TRBJ2-7	CASSFGRGGEQYF	TGTGCCAGCAGTTTCGGTAGGGGGGGCGAGCAGTACTTC
TRBV5-4	-	-	TRBJ2-2	CASSFRLGLTILDGELFF	TGTGCCAGCAGCTTCCGACTAGGATTAACGATTCTTGACGGGGAGCTGTTTTTT
TRBV9	-	TRBD2	TRBJ2-1	CASSPGGGEQFF	TGTGCCAGCAGCCCTGGGGGGGGAGAGCAGTTCTTC
TRBV7-6	once	-	TRBJ2-2	CASSEIGLIDPGELFF	TGTGCCAGCAGCGAGATTGGACTAATCGATCCCGGGGAGCTGTTTTTT
TRBV7-9	-	TRBD2	TRBJ2-3	CASSLSSGSDTDTQYF	TGTGCCAGCAGCTTATCCAGCGGGAGCGACACAGATACGCAGTATTTT
TRBV25-1	-	-	TRBJ2-3	CASSEAASGTDTQYF	TGTGCCAGCAGTGAGGCGGCTAGCGGCACAGATACGCAGTATTTT
TRBV5-1	-	-	TRBJ1-6	CASRLGEASPLHF	TGCGCCAGCCGCCTCGGAGAGGCCTCGCCCCTCCACTTT
TRBV2	once	TRBD1	TRBJ1-1	CASSGTGGMNTEAFF	TGTGCCAGCAGTGGGACAGGGGGTATGAACACTGAAGCTTTCTTT
TRBV6-4	-	-	TRBJ2-3	CASSRGGTDTQYF	TGTGCCAGCAGCCGCGGTGGCACAGATACGCAGTATTTT
TRBV9	-	TRBD2	TRBJ2-1	CASSVVGGGAYEQFF	TGTGCCAGCAGCGTAGTAGGCGGGGGGGCGTATGAGCAGTTCTTC
TRBV19	-	TRBD2	TRBJ2-1	CASSIRTSGRAPLGYNEQFF	TGTGCCAGTAGTATTAGGACTAGCGGGAGGGCCCCCCTGGGATACAATGAGCAGTTCTTC
TRBV27	-	-	TRBJ1-6	CASRESGVGILSPLHF	TGTGCCAGCAGGGAGTCGGGGGTGGGAATTTTATCACCCCTCCACTTT
TRBV7-9	-	TRBD1	TRBJ1-3	CSSSPPGTGAGNTIYF	TGTTCCAGCAGCCCCCCCGGGACAGGAGCTGGAAACACCATATATTTT
TRBV6-1	once	-	TRBJ2-1	CASSPLSVSYNEQFF	TGTGCCAGCAGTCCCCTCAGCGTCTCCTACAATGAGCAGTTCTTC
TRBV6-6	-	-	TRBJ1-3	CASIEGLTAGNTIYF	TGTGCCAGCATCGAGGGACTGACTGCTGGAAACACCATATATTTT
TRBV23-1	few	-	TRBJ1-5	CASSHGHFNQPQHF	TGCGCCAGCAGTCATGGACACTTTAATCAGCCCCAGCATTTT
TRBV5-6	-	TRBD2	TRBJ2-3	CASSPLAPGTDTQYF	TGTGCCAGCAGCCCACTAGCGCCAGGCACAGATACGCAGTATTTT